The present entry profiles one T cell receptor (beta chain) with its context. This clone appeared a few times. What antigen it recognizes has not been identified. Per-base quality was not reported, and no clone a single base away is much larger than it. No patient had received any treatment before thyroid surgery. Using T-cell receptor beta sequencing, the researchers looked back retrospectively at clinical samples from patients, gathered between about 2011 and 2019. There are 15 amino acids in the CDR3, from cysteine to phenylalanine inclusive. The CDR3 DNA has 45 bases and is translated from base 1. CDR1 and CDR2, per the germline V gene (reference sequence), are WNHNN and SYGVQD. V loses 5 bases at its end and J loses 7 bases; junction bases beyond the gene matches: 9. The data originate from a study of metastatic and nonmetastatic thyroid tumors (dated by TCRdb to 2018 to 2020). Some background on the complete study: The researchers compared repertoires between peripheral blood samples and tumor or nodule tissue samples from patients with malignant or benign thyroid disease.

Library preparation was by PCR. For sequencing, an Illumina HiSeq 4000 was employed. The TCR beta-chain CDR3 region of each patient was profiled by high-throughput sequencing. The study's processing was this. A classifier to discriminate distant-metastatic papillary thyroid cancer patients was built from CDR3 differences across clinicopathological groups. The Shannon index was used to assess repertoire diversity, and the Morisita-Horn index was used to assess tumor-blood repertoire similarity. The public reads were run again by TCRdb, first through fastp at Q25 and then through MiXCR, and only productive beta chains were kept. These V and J calls originate from TCRdb's pipeline instead of the authors' own analysis. Here the sample has some 7,300 clones; 39% occur a single time. Together, the top ten hold around 23% of the sample. Points the paper makes about the study in general: In both blood and tumor samples, TCR beta diversity was reported to be significantly higher in malignant tumors than in benign nodules.

The receptor was derived from a female donor with papillary thyroid cancer or a benign thyroid nodule (not recorded which). Some clones in this sample may be carry-over from other donors' samples. The sequenced material came from tumor tissue. The V and J genes are TRBV10-1 and TRBJ2-3; TRBD2 matches 10 bases in the middle. The bases read TGCGCCAGCAGTTCGACTAGCGGGTCGTCGAATACGCAGTATTTT. Its protein product is CASSSTSGSSNTQYF.